These 29 T cell receptor beta chains came from one sample sequenced in a study of somatic mutations in cytotoxic T cells in rheumatoid arthritis. This table comes from immunoSEQ multiplex PCR, and its TCRdb copy is limited to in-frame clones, with some not included. Seen here are 13,000 to 15,000 clones, more than 75% observed once, and the top ten hold less than 35%. The sequenced sample consisted of CD8+ T cells sorted from blood. All receptors derive from an adult with rheumatoid arthritis.

This chain links TRBV29-1 with TRBJ2-2; D uncertain. CDR1 and CDR2 (germline): SQVTM, ANQGSEA. The V end was cut by 7 bases, the J end by 5 bases, with 8 bases between. The CDR3 is made up of 11 amino acids. The CDR3 protein is CSASWTGELFF. The CDR3, as DNA: TGCAGCGCCTCTTGGACCGGGGAGCTGTTTTTT.

The chain links TRBV9 to TRBJ2-2; possibly TRBD1 for D (6 bases). The length of the CDR3 is 13 residues. In germline, CDR1 is SGDLS, CDR2 YYNGEE. The V end was cut by 6 bases, the J end by 3 bases, with 9 bases between. CDR3: CASNPGDTGELFF. The CDR3 DNA is TGTGCCAGCAACCCAGGGGACACCGGGGAGCTGTTTTTT.

In DNA, the CDR3 is TGTGCCAGCAGCATACCTAACACCATATATTTT. It is translated as CASSIPNTIYF. The chain carries TRBV27 and TRBJ1-3; D gene uncertain. This CDR3 is 11 amino acids long. Germline CDR1 reads MNHEY; CDR2 reads SMNVEV (reference sequence). V lost 6 bases and J 7 bases, leaving 7 bases between the germline ends.

The chain is built from TRBV7-3 and TRBJ1-2; 8 bases are shared with TRBD1. CDR3 length equals 12 residues. Unmatched junction bases numbered 10, after V lost 5 bases and J lost 14 bases. From germline, CDR1 is SGHTA and CDR2 FQGTGA. CDR3 sequence: CASSPGTGSMTF. The CDR3 coding sequence is TGTGCCAGCAGCCCAGGGACAGGTTCTATGACCTTC.

This clone has only a few counts. The V gene is TRBV7-9, the J gene TRBJ2-7; 7 bases match TRBD2. CDR3 length equals 14 residues. Germline loops: CDR1 SEHNR, CDR2 FQNEAQ (reference sequence). V trimming: 4 bases; J trimming: 0 bases; junction bases outside the gene matches: 3. The DNA for the CDR3 is TGTGCCAGCAGCTGGGGAGGGAGCTCCTACGAGCAGTACTTC. Translated, it gives CASSWGGSSYEQYF.

The chain recombines TRBV5-6 with TRBJ1-1; D may be TRBD1 (5 bases). The CDR3 is made up of 14 amino acids. The ends were cut back, 5 bases at V and 1 base at J, with 12 bases in the middle. Germline loops: CDR1 SGHDT, CDR2 YYEEEE. The CDR3 reads CASSYGGGNTEAFF. The CDR3 DNA follows: TGTGCCAGCAGTTACGGTGGGGGGAACACTGAAGCTTTCTTT. The variable domain in full, with the rest retrieved from reference TRBV5-6 and TRBJ1-1, is DAGVTQSPTHLIKTRGQQVTLRCSPKSGHDTVSWYQQALGQGPQFIFQYYEEEERQRGNFPDRFSGHQFPNYSSELNVNALLLGDSALYLCASSYGGGNTEAFFGQGTRLTVV.

This chain joins TRBV7-9 and TRBJ1-5; no clear D. Germline V CDR1 and CDR2: SEHNR, FQNEAQ (reference sequence). The V end was cut by 5 bases, the J end by 1 base, with 9 bases between. This CDR3 has 14 residues. The CDR3 DNA follows: TGTGCCAGCAGCCCCCCGTCCAGCAATCAGCCCCAGCATTTT. This encodes CASSPPSSNQPQHF. Using reference TRBV7-9 and TRBJ1-5 for the parts outside the CDR3, the full variable domain is DTGVSQNPRHKITKRGQNVTFRCDPISEHNRLYWYRQTLGQGPEFLTYFQNEAQLEKSRLLSDRFSAERPKGSFSTLEIQRTEQGDSAMYLCASSPPSSNQPQHFGDGTRLSIL.

This chain joins TRBV6-5 and TRBJ2-7; 8 bases match TRBD2. Trimming took 8 bases from V and 2 from J; bases not matched to a gene: 8. The CDR3 is 14 amino acids. Per the germline V gene, CDR1 is MNHEY and CDR2 is SVGAGI. The CDR3: CASGATSGAYEQYF. Here the CDR3 DNA reads TGTGCCAGCGGGGCCACTAGCGGAGCCTACGAGCAGTACTTC.

The V gene is TRBV9, the J gene TRBJ2-7, with TRBD2 identical over 7 bases. Unmatched junction bases numbered 8, after V lost 3 bases and J lost 2 bases. The CDR3 contains 15 residues. From germline, CDR1 is SGDLS and CDR2 YYNGEE. CDR3 DNA: TGTGCCAGCAGCGGACCCGGGACTAAACCCTACGAGCAGTACTTC. Residues: CASSGPGTKPYEQYF.

This rearrangement joins TRBV9 to TRBJ2-3; D ambiguous. This CDR3 has 12 residues. Per germline, CDR1 SGDLS and CDR2 YYNGEE. Trimming took 2 bases from V and 3 from J, leaving 4 bases between them. Here the CDR3 reads CASSVKTDTQYF. The CDR3 DNA follows: TGTGCCAGCAGCGTCAAGACAGATACGCAGTATTTT.

This clone was seen a single time. Here the CDR3 omits its conserved ending phenylalanine or tryptophan, so a read error is the likely source. The V and J genes are TRBV5-1 and TRBJ2-7, with D uncertain. Trimming took off 0 bases at V and 3 bases at J, with 7 bases between the two ends. The length of the CDR3 is 13 residues. Per germline, CDR1 SGHRS and CDR2 YFSETQ. CDR3 sequence reads: CASSLGINYEQYL. In DNA, the CDR3 is TGCGCCAGCAGCTTGGGTATTAACTACGAGCAGTACCTC.

The count of this clone is one. This chain connects TRBV9 to TRBJ2-6, with D possibly being TRBD1 (6 bases). CDR3 length: 16 residues. The V gene's germline CDR1 is SGDLS and CDR2 YYNGEE. V lost 3 bases and J 2 bases, leaving 12 bases between the germline ends. CDR3 in amino acids: CASSGTAFPGANVLTF. The CDR3 coding sequence is TGTGCCAGCAGCGGGACAGCTTTTCCTGGGGCCAACGTCCTGACTTTC.

The V and J genes are TRBV19 and TRBJ2-1; TRBD2 matches 14 bases. Germline CDR1 and CDR2: LNHDA and SQIVND (reference sequence). Trimming removed 6 bases from V and 12 bases from J; junction bases left unmatched: 7. The CDR3 has 14 amino acids. The CDR3 sequence: CASSPRLAGGWQFF. The CDR3 nucleotides read TGTGCCAGTAGCCCAAGACTAGCGGGGGGGTGGCAGTTCTTC.

This chain links TRBV5-4 with TRBJ1-1, with a possible D match to TRBD1 (5 bases). V lost 1 base and J lost 4, with 14 bases in between. The CDR3 length is 15 residues. Germline CDR1 SGHNT, CDR2 YYREEE (reference sequence). The DNA for the CDR3 is TGTGCCAGCAGCTTGCCCGGGGGGGGAGCCACTGAAGCTTTCTTT. Translated, it gives CASSLPGGGATEAFF.

The chain is built from TRBV30 and TRBJ1-5, with D possibly being TRBD1 (6 bases). Germline CDR1 and CDR2: GTSNPN and SVGIG (reference sequence). This CDR3 spans 14 amino acids. V was trimmed by 1 base and J by 2 bases, leaving 9 bases between them. As DNA, the CDR3 is TGTGCCTGGAGTGGAGGGGGAGGCAATCAGCCCCAGCATTTT. Amino acids: CAWSGGGGNQPQHF.

The V and J genes are TRBV28 and TRBJ2-5; 9 bases line up with TRBD1. The V gene end was trimmed by 6 bases and the J gene end by 5 bases; junction bases not matched to a gene: 10. CDR1 is MDHEN, CDR2 SYDVKM, per germline. The CDR3 covers 15 residues. The CDR3 DNA follows: TGTGCCAGCAGCGAAGGAGTGACAGGGGGGGAGACCCAGTACTTC. It codes for CASSEGVTGGETQYF. Full variable domain (missing parts from reference TRBV28 and TRBJ2-5): DVKVTQSSRYLVKRTGEKVFLECVQDMDHENMFWYRQDPGLGLRLIYFSYDVKMKEKGDIPEGYSVSREKKERFSLILESASTNQTSMYLCASSEGVTGGETQYFGPGTRLLVL.

The rearrangement uses TRBV19 and TRBJ2-1; the match to TRBD2 covers 13 bases. Trimming took 7 bases from V and 4 from J; bases not matched to a gene: 4. Looked up from germline, CDR1 is LNHDA and CDR2 is SQIVND (reference sequence). This CDR3 region has 15 residues. Written as DNA, the CDR3 is TGTGCCAGTATAGGGACTAGCGGGGCTTACAATGAGCAGTTCTTC. It is translated as CASIGTSGAYNEQFF.

V usage is TRBV11-1 and J usage is TRBJ2-5; 16 bases are a match to TRBD2. Germline V lookup: CDR1 SGHAT, CDR2 FQDESV (reference sequence). The CDR3 has 16 amino acids. The trim removed 5 bases at V and 5 bases at J, leaving 5 bases unmatched. This CDR3 is CASSTGTSGGAETQYF. For the CDR3, the DNA is TGTGCCAGCAGCACCGGGACTAGCGGGGGGGCGGAGACCCAGTACTTC.

This sequence joins TRBV6-1 and TRBJ2-7; D not certain. Trimming took 3 bases from V and 2 from J, leaving 11 bases between them. Germline V lookup: CDR1 MNHNS, CDR2 SASEGT. This CDR3 is built from 14 residues. The CDR3 protein is CASSDWKVAYEQYF. CDR3 sequence (DNA): TGTGCCAGCAGTGACTGGAAGGTGGCCTACGAGCAGTACTTC.

This sequence joins TRBV5-1 and TRBJ2-5; tentatively, D is TRBD1 (5 bases). The germline gives CDR1 SGHRS, CDR2 YFSETQ. V was trimmed by 3 bases and J by 2 bases, leaving 5 bases between them. The CDR3 extends over 12 amino acids. CDR3 coding DNA: TGCGCCAGCAGCTACAGGCAAGAGACCCAGTACTTC. Amino acid sequence: CASSYRQETQYF.

The chain employs TRBV27 and TRBJ2-3, with a possible D match to TRBD2 (6 bases). Trimming removed 3 bases from V and 4 bases from J, with 14 bases in between. CDR3 size: 15 residues. Looked up from germline, CDR1 is MNHEY and CDR2 is SMNVEV (reference sequence). In DNA form, the CDR3 reads TGTGCCAGCAGTTTCATCCTAGCGTCGGCAGATACGCAGTATTTT. Translated, it gives CASSFILASADTQYF.

The rearrangement uses TRBV19 and TRBJ2-7, with 9 bases fitting TRBD1. The germline V gene encodes CDR1 LNHDA and CDR2 SQIVND (reference sequence). After removal of 6 bases from V and 4 bases from J, the junction contained 7 bases not matched to a gene. The CDR3 has 14 residues. CDR3 sequence reads: CASSLTGGLYEQYF. CDR3 nucleotides: TGTGCCAGTAGCCTTACAGGGGGCTTATACGAGCAGTACTTC.

Here the CDR3 DNA reads TGCGCCAGCAGCCTCCGTCGGACCCTTCCAAAAAGCTCCTACGAGCAGTACTTC. Amino acid sequence: CASSLRRTLPKSSYEQYF. The chain combines TRBV4-1 with TRBJ2-7; D is undetermined. The CDR3 consists of 18 residues. The V gene lost 4 bases and the J gene lost 0 bases, with 22 bases spanning the gap. CDR1 is MGHRA, CDR2 YSYEKL, per germline.

The V call is TRBV5-1, the J call TRBJ1-5; no clear D. The ends were cut back, 2 bases at V and 0 bases at J, with 12 bases in the middle. This CDR3 region has 16 residues. Germline V lookup: CDR1 SGHRS, CDR2 YFSETQ. The CDR3 DNA sequence: TGCGCCAGCAGCTTTAGTGGTCCGTATAGCAATCAGCCCCAGCATTTT. Its translation: CASSFSGPYSNQPQHF.

The CDR3 coding sequence is TGCGCCAGCAGCCAAGCGATTATTAATGAGCAGTTCTTC. Protein sequence: CASSQAIINEQFF. The J gene is TRBJ2-1, the V gene TRBV4-1, with unresolved D. With 1 base removed from V and 7 bases from J, the gap between germline ends came to 8 bases. CDR3 length equals 13 residues. Germline V lookup: CDR1 MGHRA, CDR2 YSYEKL.

The chain links TRBV27 to TRBJ2-5; D is perhaps TRBD2 (6 bases). Per the germline V gene, CDR1 is MNHEY and CDR2 is SMNVEV (reference sequence). There are 15 residues in the CDR3. V was pared by 2 bases and J by 2 bases, with 12 bases between. The CDR3 here is CASSLRGNRQETQYF. DNA of the CDR3: TGTGCCAGCAGTTTACGGGGGAACAGGCAAGAGACCCAGTACTTC.

The table lists this clone with a count of one. CDR3 in DNA: TGTGCCAGCAGCCAATACAATGAGCAGTTCTTC. Translating gives CASSQYNEQFF. The genes are TRBV5-4 and TRBJ2-1; D is uncertain. This CDR3 region has 11 residues. Germline CDR1 SGHNT, CDR2 YYREEE (reference sequence). The V gene lost 4 bases and the J gene lost 4 bases, with 3 bases spanning the gap.

The chain couples TRBV5-5 to TRBJ1-4; D is uncertain. The CDR3 runs to 14 residues. V was shortened by 2 bases and J by 5 bases, with 10 bases between the two germline ends. Germline assignment: CDR1 SGHKS and CDR2 YYEKEE (reference sequence). CDR3 in DNA: TGTGCCAGCAGCTTTGTGGGTACAAATGAAAAACTGTTTTTT. As protein: CASSFVGTNEKLFF.

This clone was detected only a few times. This rearrangement joins TRBV5-4 to TRBJ2-5; D not certain. Deletions cut 3 bases from V and 1 base from J, with 1 base between. Looked up from germline, CDR1 is SGHNT and CDR2 is YYREEE (reference sequence). There are 11 residues in the CDR3. The CDR3 region is CASSSQETQYF. CDR3 sequence (DNA): TGTGCCAGCAGCTCCCAAGAGACCCAGTACTTC.